This entry concerns a single TCR beta chain. Its antigen is not yet known. This may be a read error, as it is one base from a much larger clone. From a lookup of the germline V gene, CDR1 and CDR2 are MDHEN and SYDVKM. The CDR3 numbers 15 residues from cysteine through phenylalanine. The kept DNA is CDR3 alone, 45 bases in frame from the first base. The meaning of the sample's time point label: newly diagnosed GD, antithyroid drugs for less than 3 months. RNA was extracted from PBMCs in TRIzol for both TCR sequencing and RNA sequencing. The diagnosis of Graves' disease followed American Thyroid Association guidelines. Recruitment of patients was carried out at an endocrinology department in Xi'an, China. From each patient, around 9 milliliters of peripheral blood was collected into an EDTA anticoagulant tube. Ficoll Paque Plus density gradient separation was used to isolate PBMCs, and no further T cell sorting was performed. An Agilent 2100 Bioanalyzer and agarose gel were used to check RNA quality, and a NanoDrop 2000 was used to measure RNA concentration.

The sample comes from a study of regulatory T cells in long-lasting Graves disease (TCRdb year 2021). Background for the entire study: Patients with newly diagnosed Graves' disease had been on antithyroid drugs for under 3 months. A total of about 35 samples underwent TCR sequencing: 13 from persistent and around 20 from newly diagnosed Graves' disease patients. The study took place in China and was registered as a clinical trial. Persistent Graves' disease patients were compared with newly diagnosed Graves' disease patients by peripheral blood TCR sequencing and RNA sequencing.

The paper's findings and limits, for the study overall: Persistent Graves' disease patients showed lower TCR Shannon entropy and fewer highly expanded clones than newly diagnosed patients, suggesting clonal expansion. Only the TCR beta chain was sequenced and analyzed. The small sample size was acknowledged by the authors as a limitation that may reduce accuracy. TRBV28, TRBJ1-2 and TRBJ2-5 were preferentially used in persistent disease, while TRBV20-1 and TRBJ2-1 were favored in newly diagnosed disease. Only peripheral blood was studied, because thyroid tissue, the primary lesion, was inaccessible. Patients with persistent disease shared more public clonotypes (approximately 2,500) than newly diagnosed patients did (about 970).

Libraries were prepared through multiplex PCR. TCRdb shows the sequencer as Illumina HiSeq 4000. CDR3 regions were amplified by Arm-PCR with iRepertoire HTBI primers to construct TCR beta libraries. PCR products were gel purified before sequencing. The original methods were these. Across samples, around 58 TRBV and 12 to 15 TRBJ segments were identified and used for gene usage analysis of CDR3 amino acid clonotypes. COPE and FqMerger were used to merge filtered high-quality paired reads into contigs. Contigs were aligned with BLAST to IMGT TRBV, TRBD and TRBJ reference genes, and CDR3 was defined per IMGT. Clonotypes above 0.1% frequency were classified as highly expanded clones. Shannon entropy served as the measure of repertoire diversity, while the Gini coefficient captured V-J evenness. A clonotype was considered public if more than one individual shared it. Clones were called with MiXCR by TCRdb after fastp trimmed the public reads at Q25, and only in-frame beta chains were retained. Every distinct CDR3 protein forms one entry, paired with its most common genes and DNA. The V and J calls and clone size are TCRdb's, not the authors'. For this sample the table gives around 470,000 distinct CDR3 sequences, of which approximately 14% were detected only once. Clones ranked in the top ten supply roughly a sixth of the sample.

The same sample was also used in a study of T cells in Graves' hyperthyroidism and ophthalmopathy. The second study also describes: A patient counted as having stable Graves' hyperthyroidism if no progression to ophthalmopathy occurred over 18 months of follow-up. The hyperthyroidism patients were between 18 and 65 years old and newly diagnosed, with a disease duration of less than 2 months. The study excluded patients with uncontrolled infections, other autoimmune diseases, pregnancy or lactation. Diagnoses relied on clinical symptoms, serum thyroxine and TRAb, thyroid ultrasound and orbital computed tomography. The first round of RT-PCR for the TCR CDR3 was performed with the HTBI primer set and the Qiagen OneStep RT-PCR kit. Most expanded thyroid clonotypes (frequency above 0.001) were also detected in blood, a finding suggesting that blood repertoires may reflect thyroid immune responses. A 13 V-J signature model separated ophthalmopathy from stable hyperthyroidism, with nearly 90% sensitivity and around 84% specificity in cross-validation and 80%/75% in testing. In validation, the model predicted progression to ophthalmopathy a median of approximately 6.6 months before onset, with approximately 68% sensitivity and nearly 75% specificity. TCR V-J signatures able to tell the groups apart were searched for in a discovery cohort of 90 to 100 patients, of whom more than 40 had Graves' ophthalmopathy and roughly 59 had stable Graves' hyperthyroidism. Prospective prediction of ophthalmopathy was tested in an independent validation cohort of 18 to 20 hyperthyroidism patients and 15 to 17 patients who later progressed to ophthalmopathy. The 75 to 100 discovery patients were divided at random into training and test sets in a 7:3 ratio. In more than 5 Graves' hyperthyroidism patients, the study also compared T-cell repertoires from thyroid tissue with T-cell repertoires from blood. After blood sampling, hyperthyroidism patients were treated with methimazole at a starting dose of 30 mg daily, and ophthalmopathy patients were treated with high-dose intravenous methylprednisolone. Libraries were constructed in a second round of multiplex PCR, after which size selection and purification were carried out. Paired-end sequencing of the libraries was performed with 100 bp reads on an Illumina HiSeq2000. SOAPnuke was used to process the raw data, throwing out any read that contained adapters or uncalled bases, had a mean Phred below 15, or lacked an exact constant-primer or identifier match. COPE v1.2.5 was used to merge the high-quality paired reads, and each unique nucleotide sequence was defined as a clonotype. MiTCR v1.1 was used to align the clonotypes against IMGT TRBV, TRBD and TRBJ reference segments. Analysis was restricted to V-J combinations with a frequency above 0.0001, which covered 98% to 99.2% of repertoires. The TCS score was defined as F50 (clonal expansion) divided by E x V (chaos), with BLOSUM62-based TCRdist calculated between CDR3 peptides within each V-J. Welch's t-statistics and random forest reduced 450 to 600 V-J features to roughly 13, which were used in a naive Bayes classifier (R e1071). Sample size was not statistically predetermined, and blinding of investigators to group allocation was not performed. The paper describes TCR Vbeta CDR3 sequencing of some 130 peripheral blood samples, made up of some 42 ophthalmopathy patients, more than 70 hyperthyroidism patients and 17 progressor patients.

Recombination connected TRBV28 to TRBJ2-3; 9 nucleotides in the junction match TRBD1. TRBJ1-1 explains the end of the DNA better; the J call may be wrong. The clonotype was recovered from a woman aged 50 to 65 with Graves disease. Donor details come from another sample of the same person, matched by shared clones. The source was peripheral blood mononuclear cells (PBMCs), collected at new diagnosis, from a patient treated with antithyroid drugs. The CDR3 protein: CASSSNRGPRIEAFF. In nucleotides, the sequence is TGTGCCAGCAGTTCAAACAGGGGGCCGCGGATTGAAGCTTTCTTT.